The clone carrying this TCR beta chain has only one observation. Antigen: not known. From the reads, TCRdb called clonotypes with MiXCR, one entry per CDR3 protein. The table has roughly 860,000 distinct CDR3 sequences, roughly 33% seen once. The sample belongs to a study of T cell repertoires in cytomegalovirus infection. For the study at large: HLA-B-restricted CMV epitopes that are well studied, plus recently identified HLA-C-restricted ones, were used by the study. Both CMV infection and a matching HLA type were indicated by public TCR beta signatures. General study results and limits: In two of eight donors, the top clonotype was HLA-C-restricted CMV-specific. Cumulative frequency (of public TCR beta family members) identified carriers of CMV plus the relevant HLA.

CDR1 and CDR2 (germline): LNHDA, SQIVND (reference sequence). The CDR3 has 17 residues. The V end was cut by 1 base, the J end by 8 bases, with 20 bases between. The TCR comes from a human donor in good health (CMV status not recorded). Some clones in this sample may be carry-over from other donors' samples. This rearrangement joins TRBV19 to TRBJ1-4; D is perhaps TRBD1 (5 bases). Sequenced material: cultured CD8+ T cells from PBMCs, taken from culture after CMV antigen stimulation. CDR3 protein: CASSIVNRKSRREKLFF. The CDR3 coding sequence is TGTGCCAGTAGTATAGTAAACAGGAAAAGTCGGCGGGAAAAACTGTTTTTT.